The source of this TCR beta chain is a study of cytomegalovirus exposure and HLA in healthy donors. V lost 0 bases, J lost 5 bases, and 8 bases lay in between. Germline loops: CDR1 SGHDT, CDR2 YYEEEE. There are 13 residues in the CDR3. A multiplex PCR was run with 60 Vbeta primers and 13 Jbeta primers. Assay used: immunoSEQ multiplex PCR; TCRdb lists only in-frame clones, some missing. Of around 99,000 clones in the sample, approximately 80% were seen once. Study-wide points: Prediction of most subjects' HLA-A and HLA-B alleles by TCR beta sequences was reportedly accurate. Most TCR sequences were seen very rarely across donors, but some public TCRs occurred in many. A few of the chains that were CMV-associated were confirmed in vitro to be specific for CMV antigens. Because they were indistinguishable, some V segments, including TRBV6-2 and TRBV6-3, were excluded.

Comments on this clone: What it recognizes is unknown.

The V call is TRBV5-6, the J call TRBJ1-2; D is unresolved. This TCR came from a man aged 35-49 years in good health and CMV-seronegative. The sequenced material came from PBMCs. As DNA, the CDR3 is TGTGCCAGCAGCTTGGGCCGGGAGTATGGCTACACCTTC. This translates into CASSLGREYGYTF.